One sample yielded the 6 T cell receptor beta chains listed below, sequenced in a study of CD8 T cells in Susac syndrome. Random hexamers primed reverse transcription of about 0.45 to 1 ug RNA. Via MiXCR, TCRdb re-called the immunoSEQ multiplex PCR reads, giving one row per CDR3 protein. Among tens of thousands of distinct CDR3 sequences listed, just under 95% were seen once. The sample taken for sequencing was CD8+ T cells from PBMCs. The receptors were sampled from a human donor with Susac syndrome.

The chain carries TRBV15 and TRBJ2-1, with 11 bases fitting TRBD2. The CDR3 sequence is 18 residues long. J gave up 4 bases and V 1 base, and 9 bases lay outside the gene matches. The V gene's germline CDR1 is LNHNV and CDR2 YYDKDF (reference sequence). This CDR3 is CATSRGGGLAGPYNEQFF. As DNA, the CDR3 is TGTGCCACCAGCAGAGGCGGAGGACTAGCGGGCCCTTACAATGAGCAGTTCTTC.

This chain joins TRBV12-3 or TRBV12-4 and TRBJ2-7, with TRBD2 matching 7 bases. The CDR3 is 15 residues long. The J segment lost 0 bases and the V segment lost 2 bases, leaving 4 bases of the junction unmatched. CDR3 DNA: TGTGCCAGCAGTTTAAGCGGGATCAACTCCTACGAGCAGTACTTC. Residues: CASSLSGINSYEQYF.

The chain is built from TRBV5-6 and TRBJ2-2; 9 nucleotides line up with TRBD1. After removal of 4 bases from V and 5 bases from J, the junction contained 6 bases not matched to a gene. This CDR3 has 15 residues. Germline-derived CDR1 and CDR2 are SGHDT and YYEEEE. CDR3 nucleotide sequence: TGTGCCAGCAGCGTCCGGGACAGGGTTACCGGGGAGCTGTTTTTT. It yields the protein CASSVRDRVTGELFF.

This rearrangement joins TRBV29-1 to TRBJ1-4; D remains ambiguous. The CDR3 length is 12 residues. Germline loops: CDR1 SQVTM, CDR2 ANQGSEA. V was trimmed by 4 bases and J by 2 bases, leaving 5 bases between them. CDR3 sequence reads: CSVVGTNEKLFF. CDR3 sequence (DNA): TGCAGCGTTGTGGGCACTAATGAAAAACTGTTTTTT.

This rearrangement joins TRBV2 to TRBJ2-3, with 7 bases matching TRBD2. From germline, CDR1 is SNHLY and CDR2 FYNNEI. The CDR3 consists of 15 residues. V shed 7 bases, J shed 0 bases, and the junction held 7 bases outside the gene matches. The CDR3 region is CASIPVGGSTDTQYF. DNA of the CDR3: TGTGCCAGCATCCCCGTCGGGGGGAGCACAGATACGCAGTATTTT.

This chain connects TRBV7-8 to TRBJ2-7; 7 nucleotides match TRBD2. The trim removed 1 base at V and 4 bases at J, leaving 4 bases unmatched. CDR3 length: 14 amino acids. Germline-derived CDR1 and CDR2 are SGHVS and FQNEAQ. CDR3 loop: CASSLERDRYEQYF. For the CDR3, the DNA is TGTGCCAGCAGCTTAGAGCGGGACCGATACGAGCAGTACTTC.